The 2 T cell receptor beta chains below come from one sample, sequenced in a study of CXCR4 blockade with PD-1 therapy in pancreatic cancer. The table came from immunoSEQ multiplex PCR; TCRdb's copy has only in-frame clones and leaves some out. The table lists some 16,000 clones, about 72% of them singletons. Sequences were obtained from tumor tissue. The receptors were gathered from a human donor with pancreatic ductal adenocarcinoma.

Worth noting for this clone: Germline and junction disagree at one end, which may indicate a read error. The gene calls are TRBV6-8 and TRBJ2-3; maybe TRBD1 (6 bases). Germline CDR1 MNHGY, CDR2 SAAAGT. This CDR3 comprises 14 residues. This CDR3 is CAISPQRGTDTQYF. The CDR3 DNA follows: TGTGCCATCAGTCCACAAAGGGGGACAGATACGCAGTATTTT.

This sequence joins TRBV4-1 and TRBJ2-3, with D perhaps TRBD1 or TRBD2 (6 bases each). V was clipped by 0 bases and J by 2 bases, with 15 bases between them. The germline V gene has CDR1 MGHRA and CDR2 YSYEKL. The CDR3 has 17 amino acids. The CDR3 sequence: CASSQDLRGVSTDTQYF. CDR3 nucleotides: TGCGCCAGCAGCCAAGATCTAAGGGGGGTGTCCACAGATACGCAGTATTTT.